One sample yielded the 7 T cell receptor beta chains listed below, sequenced in a study of blood T cell repertoires in COVID-19. Generated by immunoSEQ multiplex PCR, the TCRdb table keeps only in-frame clones and is missing some. There are around 180,000 clones in the sample; around four fifths occur only once, and about 7% lies in the top ten. Sequenced: peripheral blood. Source of these receptors: a man in his 70s with active or convalescent COVID-19.

This sequence joins TRBV2 and TRBJ1-5; 9 nucleotides match TRBD1. This CDR3 comprises 15 residues. J was trimmed by 7 bases and V by 4 bases; bases with no gene match: 8. Germline CDR1 reads SNHLY; CDR2 reads FYNNEI. CDR3 nucleotide sequence: TGTGCCAGCAGTGTCGGGGGGACAGGGATGCAGCCCCAGCATTTT. Translated: CASSVGGTGMQPQHF.

The chain has TRBV6-6 and TRBJ2-7; possible D gene TRBD2, 5 bases. Germline values: CDR1 MNHNY, CDR2 SVGAGI (reference sequence). The CDR3 has 15 residues. Trimming left V 0 bases short and J 4 bases short, with 13 bases between. CDR3 in DNA: TGTGCCAGCAGTTACTCGGAGACTACGGATTACGAGCAGTACTTC. Amino acid sequence: CASSYSETTDYEQYF.

The V call is TRBV7-9, the J call TRBJ2-7; 9 bases are shared with TRBD2. Germline CDR1 is SEHNR and CDR2 is FQNEAQ (reference sequence). The CDR3 length is 16 residues. The ends lost 5 bases at V and 3 bases at J; junction bases unmatched: 11. The CDR3 DNA follows: TGTGCCAGCAGCCCTCGTGTGGCTAGCGGGAACTACGAGCAGTACTTC. Translating it yields CASSPRVASGNYEQYF.

This clone was counted a few times. V usage is TRBV12-3 or TRBV12-4 and J usage is TRBJ2-1; 7 bases align to TRBD2. V dropped 6 bases and J dropped 9; count of bases not matched to a gene: 5. The CDR3 consists of 12 residues. CDR3 in DNA: TGTGCCAGCAGCCCGGGACTAAGTGAGCAGTTCTTC. This sequence encodes CASSPGLSEQFF.

Only a few counts were recorded for this clone. The V gene is TRBV4-1, the J gene TRBJ1-1, with D hard to call. Germline V gives CDR1 MGHRA, CDR2 YSYEKL. With 0 bases removed from V and 1 base from J, the gap between germline ends came to 9 bases. CDR3 length: 15 amino acids. The CDR3 sequence is CASSQDSSRNTEAFF. DNA of the CDR3: TGCGCCAGCAGCCAAGATAGTTCGAGGAACACTGAAGCTTTCTTT.

The chain carries TRBV4-3 and TRBJ2-5; 12 nucleotides line up with TRBD2. The CDR3 spans 18 residues. In germline, CDR1 is LGHNA, CDR2 YSLEER. With V trimmed by 0 bases and J by 3 bases, 8 bases remained unmatched. CDR3 sequence: CASSQDASGGAWEETQYF. CDR3 nucleotides: TGCGCCAGCAGCCAAGATGCTAGCGGGGGGGCTTGGGAAGAGACCCAGTACTTC.

The chain joins TRBV6-5 to TRBJ1-6, with D maybe TRBD1 (6 bases). V lost 6 bases and J 8 bases, leaving 11 bases between the germline ends. Germline CDR1 reads MNHEY; CDR2 reads SVGAGI. This CDR3 has 13 amino acids. This CDR3 reads CASRAKGDSPLHF. In DNA form, the CDR3 reads TGTGCCAGCAGGGCCAAGGGGGATTCACCCCTCCACTTT.